The source of this TCR beta chain is a study of T cells in Graves' hyperthyroidism and ophthalmopathy (dated by TCRdb to 2018 to 2020). About the study as a whole: Peripheral blood samples were taken at initial diagnosis, before any treatment was given. The 80 to 100 discovery patients were randomly divided into training and test sets at a 7:3 ratio. The paper describes TCR Vbeta CDR3 sequencing of around 130 peripheral blood samples, made up of under 50 ophthalmopathy patients, approximately 73 hyperthyroidism patients and roughly 17 progressor patients. To identify distinguishing TCR V-J signatures, a discovery cohort of about 95 patients was used, comprising some 45 with Graves' ophthalmopathy and 57 with stable Graves' hyperthyroidism. Prospective prediction of ophthalmopathy was tested in an independent validation cohort consisting of about 20 hyperthyroidism patients and approximately 16 patients who later progressed to ophthalmopathy. The study also compared thyroid tissue and blood T-cell repertoires from 5 to 7 Graves' hyperthyroidism patients. Once sampling was done, hyperthyroidism patients were given methimazole at a starting dose of 30 mg daily, whereas ophthalmopathy patients were given high-dose intravenous methylprednisolone. Broader findings and caveats from the paper: In validation, progression to ophthalmopathy was predicted by the model with 70.59% sensitivity and 72.22% specificity, a median of approximately 6.5 months before onset. A 13 V-J signature model separated ophthalmopathy from stable hyperthyroidism, with around 91% sensitivity and about 81% specificity in cross-validation and 80%/75% in testing. No statistical method was used to fix the sample size in advance, and group allocation was not hidden from the investigators. Most expanded thyroid clonotypes (frequency above 0.001) were also detected in blood, a finding suggesting that blood repertoires may reflect thyroid immune responses.

Hyperthyroidism patients were newly diagnosed, with disease duration under 2 months, and aged 18 to 65 years. Any patient with an uncontrolled infection, another autoimmune disease, pregnancy or lactation was excluded. Diagnoses were based on clinical symptoms, serum thyroxine and TRAb, thyroid ultrasound and orbital computed tomography. Blood from progressor patients was collected at the time of first diagnosis with hyperthyroidism, before any ophthalmopathy symptoms had appeared. PBMCs were separated from roughly 10 ml of fresh peripheral blood using Ficoll-Paque density gradient centrifugation. Progressor patients were defined as those initially diagnosed with Graves' hyperthyroidism in whom ophthalmopathy developed during follow-up. Total RNA was extracted with Trizol reagent, and quality was checked on an Agilent 2100 Bioanalyzer. The germline V gene yields MGHRA for CDR1 and YSYEKL for CDR2. V lost 0 bases and J lost 5 bases; the stretch between them is 10 bases long. The CDR3 has 15 amino acids, counting the end cysteine and phenylalanine. Solely the CDR3 DNA is kept, with 45 bases framed from the first base.

Amplification of TCR beta CDR3 regions was carried out from RNA transcripts. For the first round of RT-PCR on the TCR CDR3, the HTBI primer set was used together with the Qiagen OneStep RT-PCR kit. Libraries were constructed in a second round of multiplex PCR, after which size selection and purification were carried out. Sequencing of the libraries was done on an Illumina HiSeq2000 using paired-end 100 bp reads. Under the source paper's analysis protocol: SOAPnuke was used to process the raw data, with reads discarded if the reads contained adapters or uncalled bases, had a mean Phred below 15, or lacked an exact constant-primer or identifier match. High-quality paired reads were merged using COPE v1.2.5, and each unique nucleotide sequence was defined as a clonotype. MiTCR v1.1 was used to align clonotypes to the IMGT TRBV, TRBD and TRBJ reference segments. The analysis was restricted to V-J combinations with a frequency above 0.0001, which together covered 99% to 99.2% of the repertoires. The TCS score was defined as the ratio of F50 (clonal expansion) to E x V (chaos), calculated using BLOSUM62-based TCRdist between CDR3 peptides within each V-J. Welch's t-statistics and random forest reduced 450 to 600 V-J features to 13, which were used in a naive Bayes classifier (R e1071). In-frame beta chains were kept once TCRdb had trimmed the public reads at Q25 with fastp and called clones with MiXCR. Merged by CDR3 protein, the rows form single entries marked with the most common genes and DNA. It is TCRdb's table, rather than the study itself, that gives the V and J calls and clone size. The sample table holds fewer than 450,000 distinct CDR3 sequences, of which about 17% were seen once. Jointly, the top ten make up around a third of the sample.

This clonotype showed up just a few times. Its antigen remains undetermined. No much larger clone exists at a distance of one base, and base qualities are not known. The rearrangement combines TRBV4-1 with TRBJ2-2, and TRBD1 may be the D gene, going by 6 matching bases. The origin of this receptor is a woman aged 25 to 39 with Graves' hyperthyroidism that later progressed to Graves' ophthalmopathy. Sequencing was performed on blood. The CDR3: CASSQERGNTGELFF. The DNA sequence follows: TGCGCCAGCAGCCAAGAAAGGGGGAATACCGGGGAGCTGTTTTTT.